Below, 17 T cell receptor beta chains from the same sample are listed, as sequenced in a study of T cells after posttransplantation cyclophosphamide. The naive gate required viable CD3+CD4+ or CD3+CD8+ cells with CCR7+CD45RA+CD45RO-CD95-CD27+CD28+ phenotype. Sequenced by immunoSEQ multiplex PCR; TCRdb stores in-frame clones only, minus some. The table records under 40,000 clones, 91% of them present only once. The material sequenced was naive CD4+ T cells sorted from blood. The receptors derive from a man under 40 in good health and a related stem cell transplant donor.

This clone was seen a single time. The V gene is TRBV19, the J gene TRBJ2-5; 8 positions agree with TRBD2. With V trimmed by 1 base and J by 4 bases, 8 bases remained unmatched. The germline gives CDR1 LNHDA, CDR2 SQIVND (reference sequence). This CDR3 comprises 16 residues. The CDR3 sequence: CASSIVARGVIETQYF. The CDR3 region has the DNA TGTGCCAGTAGTATAGTTGCGCGGGGGGTGATAGAGACCCAGTACTTC.

The V gene is TRBV28, the J gene TRBJ1-1, with 9 nucleotides matching TRBD1. This CDR3 is built from 16 residues. V was pared by 6 bases and J by 1 base, with 9 bases of the junction left unmatched. CDR1 and CDR2 (germline): MDHEN, SYDVKM. CDR3 DNA sequence: TGTGCCAGCAGCACAACAGGGGGCGCCGAGAACACTGAAGCTTTCTTT. Amino acid sequence: CASSTTGGAENTEAFF.

The chain recombines TRBV11-2 with TRBJ2-1; possible D gene TRBD2, 6 bases. Deletions cut 5 bases from V and 8 bases from J, with 19 bases between. Germline V CDR1 and CDR2: SGHAT, FQNNGV. This CDR3 has 15 amino acids. Written as DNA, the CDR3 is TGTGCCAGCAGCCCTATCCGGGGGTCAGGCCATGAGCAGTTCTTC. Protein: CASSPIRGSGHEQFF.

This sequence joins TRBV7-2 and TRBJ1-1; the D gene is possibly TRBD1 (6 bases). Trimming shortened V by 3 bases and J by 1 base, and 12 bases separated the two germline ends. Germline V lookup: CDR1 SGHTA, CDR2 FQGNSA. CDR3 length equals 15 residues. CDR3 bases: TGTGCCAGCAGCTTGTGGGGGGGGGCGAACACTGAAGCTTTCTTT. The encoded protein is CASSLWGGANTEAFF.

This sequence joins TRBV7-6 and TRBJ2-7; 10 bases line up with TRBD2. The germline CDR1 and CDR2 sequences are SGHVS and FNYEAQ. With V trimmed by 1 base and J by 2 bases, 5 bases remained unmatched. The CDR3 loop spans 16 amino acids. CDR3 bases: TGTGCCAGCAGCTTAGTCGCTAGCGGGGGTACCTACGAGCAGTACTTC. Encoded protein: CASSLVASGGTYEQYF.

The chain carries TRBV28 and TRBJ1-1; 8 bases match TRBD1. Germline V gene sequence: CDR1 MDHEN, CDR2 SYDVKM. The V gene end was trimmed by 5 bases and the J gene end by 12 bases; junction bases not matched to a gene: 8. The CDR3 runs 12 residues. The CDR3 protein is CASSRQGSVTFF. The CDR3 DNA is TGTGCCAGCAGTCGACAGGGGTCGGTGACTTTCTTT.

The chain joins TRBV6-6 to TRBJ2-7; D unresolved. The CDR3 has 14 residues. Looked up from germline, CDR1 is MNHNY and CDR2 is SVGAGI (reference sequence). The V gene lost 5 bases and the J gene lost 0 bases, with 11 bases spanning the gap. The CDR3 sequence is CASSTPGFSYEQYF. The CDR3 DNA reads TGTGCCAGCAGTACCCCAGGATTCTCCTACGAGCAGTACTTC.

The V gene is TRBV28, the J gene TRBJ1-6, with TRBD1 identical over 9 bases. CDR1 and CDR2 (germline): MDHEN, SYDVKM. The CDR3 totals 15 residues. J gave up 6 bases and V 6 bases, and 6 bases lay outside the gene matches. CDR3 DNA sequence: TGTGCCAGCAGGCCCTGGGGACAGGGTAATTCACCCCTCCACTTT. As protein: CASRPWGQGNSPLHF.

The count of this clone is one. V gene TRBV11-2 combines with J gene TRBJ2-3; TRBD2 matches at 9 bases. CDR3 length: 16 residues. CDR1 is SGHAT, CDR2 FQNNGV, per germline. V dropped 4 bases and J dropped 6; count of bases not matched to a gene: 11. This CDR3 reads CASSSSAAGGHDTQYF. The CDR3 DNA is TGTGCCAGCAGCTCCTCAGCGGCGGGGGGGCACGATACGCAGTATTTT.

This chain uses TRBV19 with TRBJ1-1, with TRBD1 matching over 10 bases. The trim removed 4 bases at V and 5 bases at J, leaving 7 bases unmatched. The germline CDR1 and CDR2 sequences are LNHDA and SQIVND (reference sequence). The CDR3 totals 15 residues. CDR3 amino acids: CASSTGTGVKTEAFF. In DNA form, the CDR3 reads TGTGCCAGTAGTACCGGGACAGGGGTTAAGACTGAAGCTTTCTTT.

This clone has more than one count but fewer than ten. The CDR3 region has the DNA TGTGCCAGCAACAGGGAATTGAGTGAAAAACTGTTTTTT. Encoded protein: CASNRELSEKLFF. The chain has TRBV7-9 and TRBJ1-4; D might be TRBD1 (6 bases). The germline CDR1 and CDR2 sequences are SEHNR and FQNEAQ (reference sequence). The V and J ends lost 7 bases and 7 bases respectively, with 13 bases between them. This CDR3 is built from 13 residues.

The V call is TRBV5-6, the J call TRBJ2-7; tentatively, D is TRBD1 (6 bases). This CDR3 comprises 13 residues. Germline CDR1 SGHDT, CDR2 YYEEEE. V was pared by 1 base and J by 2 bases, with 7 bases between. The chain's CDR3 is CASSLRTAYEQYF. DNA of the CDR3: TGTGCCAGCAGCTTGAGGACAGCCTACGAGCAGTACTTC.

The chain joins TRBV7-3 to TRBJ2-3; D not resolved. Germline CDR1 is SGHTA and CDR2 is FQGTGA. V was trimmed by 7 bases and J by 4 bases, leaving 21 bases between them. This CDR3 contains 16 residues. In DNA, the CDR3 is TGTGCCAGCACCAACCCGGGTGGGTTATCCCCAGATACGCAGTATTTT. Its protein is CASTNPGGLSPDTQYF. The full variable domain, rest sourced from reference TRBV7-3 and TRBJ2-3, is GAGVSQTPSNKVTEKGKYVELRCDPISGHTALYWYRQSLGQGPEFLIYFQGTGAADDSGLPNDRFFAVRPEGSVSTLKIQRTERGDSAVYLCASTNPGGLSPDTQYFGPGTRLTVL.

This chain connects TRBV4-1 to TRBJ2-2, with D maybe TRBD1 (5 bases). The germline V and J ends were trimmed by 4 bases and 5 bases, with 17 bases remaining between them. Germline V gene sequence: CDR1 MGHRA, CDR2 YSYEKL. The CDR3 runs to 16 residues. The CDR3 DNA reads TGCGCCAGCAGCCCGAGAATAGGACAAGGGACCGGGGAGCTGTTTTTT. Its protein product is CASSPRIGQGTGELFF.

This clone was observed once. This specimen includes other DNA sequences encoding the same CDR3. The chain links TRBV15 to TRBJ2-5; TRBD1 matches at 7 bases. The CDR3 has 15 amino acids. V lost 3 bases, J lost 5 bases, and 9 bases stayed unmatched. The V gene's germline CDR1 is LNHNV and CDR2 YYDKDF (reference sequence). CDR3 in amino acids: CATSRKDRFEETQYF. CDR3 nucleotides: TGTGCCACCAGCAGGAAGGACAGGTTTGAGGAGACCCAGTACTTC.

The chain has TRBV18 and TRBJ1-5; D might be TRBD1 (6 bases). The CDR3 has 17 amino acids. Trimming took 3 bases from V and 2 from J, leaving 17 bases between them. Germline assignment: CDR1 KGHSH and CDR2 LQKENI. CDR3 residues: CASSPLPRGEGNQPQHF. CDR3 coding DNA: TGTGCCAGCTCACCTTTACCCAGGGGTGAGGGCAATCAGCCCCAGCATTTT.

The chain couples TRBV15 to TRBJ2-5, with D perhaps TRBD2 (7 bases). The length of the CDR3 is 14 residues. The V gene lost 0 bases and the J gene lost 5 bases, with 10 bases spanning the gap. Germline CDR1 and CDR2: LNHNV and YYDKDF (reference sequence). The CDR3 is CATSRDRGGETQYF. The CDR3 coding sequence is TGTGCCACCAGCAGAGATAGGGGGGGGGAGACCCAGTACTTC.